What follows are 17 T cell receptor beta chains derived from one specimen sequenced in a study of radiotherapy plus CTLA-4 blockade in lung cancer. Using immunoSEQ multiplex PCR, the repertoire was profiled, and TCRdb retains in-frame clones only, with some absent. The profile shows about 51,000 clones, more than 75% of them singletons. This material consisted of peripheral blood, taken from a patient treated with radiotherapy plus ipilimumab. Every receptor here comes from a human donor with non-small cell lung cancer who had a complete response to radiotherapy plus ipilimumab.

In its sample, this clone was seen a few times. The gene calls are TRBV19 and TRBJ2-3; 7 bases are a match to TRBD1. Germline V lookup: CDR1 LNHDA, CDR2 SQIVND (reference sequence). Trimming took 5 bases from V and 0 from J; bases not matched to a gene: 8. This CDR3 is 16 amino acids long. CDR3 sequence reads: CASSGTAHPSTDTQYF. The CDR3 nucleotides read TGTGCCAGTAGTGGGACAGCCCATCCTAGCACAGATACGCAGTATTTT.

This clone appeared once. The chain recombines TRBV6-1 with TRBJ2-1; weak D call: TRBD2 (5 bases). This CDR3 is 16 amino acids long. The germline gives CDR1 MNHNS, CDR2 SASEGT. Trimming stripped 1 base from V and 3 bases from J, with 13 bases between. In DNA, the CDR3 is TGTGCCAGCAGTGAAGAGGCAAGCGGATTCTACAATGAGCAGTTCTTC. Translating gives CASSEEASGFYNEQFF.

This clone turned up a few times. The chain couples TRBV7-2 to TRBJ2-1; a possible D gene is TRBD1 (6 bases). There are 15 residues in the CDR3. CDR1 and CDR2 from the germline V gene are SGHTA and FQGNSA. Trimming removed 6 bases from V and 0 bases from J, with 12 bases in between. As DNA, the CDR3 is TGTGCCAGCAGACGGACAGAAAGCTCCTACAATGAGCAGTTCTTC. The encoded protein is CASRRTESSYNEQFF.

V usage is TRBV30 and J usage is TRBJ2-1; the D gene is possibly TRBD2 (5 bases). The V end lost 0 bases, the J end lost 6 bases, and 6 bases lay between the germline ends. The CDR3 extends over 12 amino acids. The V gene's germline CDR1 is GTSNPN and CDR2 SVGIG (reference sequence). CDR3 bases: TGTGCCTGGAGTGTAGGGAGCAATGAGCAGTTCTTC. Encoded protein: CAWSVGSNEQFF.

The J gene is TRBJ2-7, the V gene TRBV27; 11 bases agree with TRBD2. The V gene's germline CDR1 is MNHEY and CDR2 SMNVEV (reference sequence). The CDR3 is 21 amino acids. V was clipped by 5 bases and J by 5 bases; unmatched bases: 26. The CDR3 DNA reads as TGTGCCAGCAGTCCAGGGGTGGCGGGACAGTTCTCTAGCGGGAGGAGGCACGAGCAGTACGTC. Residues: CASSPGVAGQFSSGRRHEQYV.

This chain joins TRBV27 and TRBJ2-5, with 11 positions matching TRBD2. The CDR3 is made up of 17 amino acids. Unmatched junction bases numbered 8, after V lost 5 bases and J lost 0 bases. Germline V gives CDR1 MNHEY, CDR2 SMNVEV (reference sequence). CDR3 region: CASSQGTSGVYQETQYF. The CDR3 nucleotides are TGTGCCAGCAGTCAAGGGACTAGCGGAGTGTACCAAGAGACCCAGTACTTC.

This clone was counted once. The rearrangement links TRBV2 to TRBJ2-2, with D possibly matching TRBD1 (5 bases). Germline values: CDR1 SNHLY, CDR2 FYNNEI. Deletions cut 2 bases from V and 6 bases from J, with 16 bases between. The CDR3 has 16 residues. CDR3 nucleotide sequence: TGTGCCAGCAGTGAAAACGGCCTTTTAGGGGCCGGGGAGCTGTTTTTT. Protein: CASSENGLLGAGELFF. The full variable domain, with the rest looked up from reference TRBV2 and TRBJ2-2, is EPEVTQTPSHQVTQMGQEVILRCVPISNHLYFYWYRQILGQKVEFLVSFYNNEISEKSEIFDDQFSVERPDGSNFTLKIRSTKLEDSAMYFCASSENGLLGAGELFFGEGSRLTVL.

This chain connects TRBV19 to TRBJ1-2; 12 nucleotides match TRBD1. Trimming at V came to 4 bases and at J to 4 bases, leaving 13 bases not matched to a gene. Germline CDR1 reads LNHDA; CDR2 reads SQIVND (reference sequence). CDR3 length equals 18 residues. The CDR3 spells CASSTPPGTGGPLYGYTF. Written as DNA, the CDR3 is TGTGCCAGTAGTACCCCTCCCGGGACAGGGGGCCCTCTCTATGGCTACACCTTC.

This sequence joins TRBV9 and TRBJ1-1; TRBD1 matches 8 bases. Germline CDR1 is SGDLS and CDR2 is YYNGEE. The CDR3 consists of 17 residues. Trimming took 6 bases from V and 3 from J; bases not matched to a gene: 16. CDR3 bases: TGTGCCAGCACCACTTCAGGGGGCGGGGGCCCTGACACTGAAGCTTTCTTT. Its translation: CASTTSGGGGPDTEAFF.

The V call is TRBV28, the J call TRBJ2-1, with 10 nucleotides matching TRBD2. This CDR3 region has 16 residues. The germline V gene encodes CDR1 MDHEN and CDR2 SYDVKM. V trimming: 2 bases; J trimming: 6 bases; junction bases outside the gene matches: 7. CDR3 DNA: TGTGCCAGCAGTTTAATCGCTAGCGGGAGTCGCAATGAGCAGTTCTTC. Its translation is CASSLIASGSRNEQFF.

This clone has only one observation. The V call is TRBV13, the J call TRBJ2-2; 8 bases are shared with TRBD2. CDR3 size: 16 residues. CDR1 and CDR2 (germline): PRHDT, FYEKMQ (reference sequence). V gave up 0 bases and J gave up 8 bases; unmatched junction bases: 8. CDR3 amino acids: CASSLGAGGSRGELFF. CDR3 nucleotide sequence: TGTGCCAGCAGCTTAGGGGCGGGAGGATCGAGAGGGGAGCTGTTTTTT.

The genes are TRBV5-1 and TRBJ2-1; D remains unclear. The V gene's germline CDR1 is SGHRS and CDR2 YFSETQ. Trimming left V 0 bases short and J 9 bases short, with 16 bases between. CDR3 length equals 15 residues. CDR3 DNA: TGCGCCAGCAGCTTGGCTGGTAGTAGTTACGGTGAGCAGTTCTTC. Its protein is CASSLAGSSYGEQFF. Using reference TRBV5-1 and TRBJ2-1 for the parts outside the CDR3, the full variable domain is KAGVTQTPRYLIKTRGQQVTLSCSPISGHRSVSWYQQTPGQGLQFLFEYFSETQRNKGNFPGRFSGRQFSNSRSEMNVSTLELGDSALYLCASSLAGSSYGEQFFGPGTRLTVL.

To note about this clone: The CDR3 ends on some other residue instead of the conserved phenylalanine or tryptophan, so this is likely a read error. The rearrangement links TRBV5-4 to TRBJ1-3, with D hard to call. V shed 0 bases and J shed 7 bases, with 5 bases lying between them. CDR3 length: 12 amino acids. In germline, CDR1 is SGHNT, CDR2 YYREEE (reference sequence). DNA for the CDR3: TGTGCCAGCAGCTTGGATCTTAACACCATATATTCT. Protein product: CASSLDLNTIYS.

The chain joins TRBV7-2 to TRBJ1-3; weak D call: TRBD1 (6 bases). Germline CDR1 reads SGHTA; CDR2 reads FQGNSA. The CDR3 has 15 residues. The V end was cut by 5 bases, the J end by 0 bases, with 11 bases between. CDR3 amino acids: CASSRGQSSGNTIYF. CDR3 sequence (DNA): TGTGCCAGCAGCCGAGGACAGAGCTCTGGAAACACCATATATTTT.

The CDR3 DNA reads as TGTGCCAGCTCCCCCTTGGTGACTAATCAGCCCCAGCATTTT. This translates into CASSPLVTNQPQHF. The gene calls are TRBV18 and TRBJ1-5; D is uncertain. The germline V gene has CDR1 KGHSH and CDR2 LQKENI. V lost 6 bases and J lost 4, with 13 bases in between. This CDR3 is 14 amino acids long.

The gene calls are TRBV5-1 and TRBJ1-2; maybe TRBD1 (6 bases). Trimming shortened V by 4 bases and J by 5 bases, and 15 bases separated the two germline ends. The CDR3 is made up of 14 amino acids. Germline assignment: CDR1 SGHRS and CDR2 YFSETQ. CDR3 residues: CASSQDSSRYGYTF. The CDR3 bases are TGCGCCAGCAGCCAGGACAGTTCCAGATATGGCTACACCTTC.

The chain links TRBV5-1 to TRBJ1-2, with D maybe TRBD1 (5 bases). V shed 5 bases and J shed 3 bases, with 17 bases lying between them. Per germline, CDR1 SGHRS and CDR2 YFSETQ. CDR3 length: 15 amino acids. The chain's CDR3 is CASREGSSVDYGYTF. For the CDR3, the DNA is TGCGCCAGCAGGGAGGGGAGTTCTGTTGACTATGGCTACACCTTC. Full variable domain (remainder filled in from reference TRBV5-1 and TRBJ1-2): KAGVTQTPRYLIKTRGQQVTLSCSPISGHRSVSWYQQTPGQGLQFLFEYFSETQRNKGNFPGRFSGRQFSNSRSEMNVSTLELGDSALYLCASREGSSVDYGYTFGSGTRLTVV.